A single sample gave rise to the 5 T cell receptor beta chains below, sequenced in a study of T-cell reconstitution after alpha-beta-depleted transplantation in children. Unique molecular identifiers were incorporated when the TCRbeta library was constructed. Using its own MiXCR run on the PCR reads, TCRdb lists one record per CDR3 protein. The profile covers about 290,000 distinct CDR3 sequences, with around 9.1% appearing a single time and around 7.5% taken by the ten largest. The starting material was PBMCs, obtained before TCRalphabeta/CD19-depleted stem cell transplant. The receptors derive from a boy under two years old with acute myeloid leukemia, due to receive a stem cell transplant.

This clonotype came up many times. This chain links TRBV7-2 with TRBJ2-5, with TRBD2 identical over 7 bases. This CDR3 comprises 13 residues. CDR1 and CDR2 (germline): SGHTA, FQGNSA. V was clipped by 8 bases and J by 2 bases; unmatched bases: 5. The CDR3 is CASAYGGQETQYF. In DNA form, the CDR3 reads TGTGCCAGCGCCTACGGGGGGCAAGAGACCCAGTACTTC.

In its sample, this clonotype was seen a few times. This chain links TRBV20-1 with TRBJ1-1; TRBD1 might be the D (5 bases). V lost 6 bases to trimming and J lost 0 bases, with 20 bases between them. This CDR3 spans 16 amino acids. Germline-derived CDR1 and CDR2 are DFQATT and SNEGSKA (reference sequence). CDR3 nucleotide sequence: TGCAGTGCCAGCGACTGGGGGTTAACGGTGAACACTGAAGCTTTCTTT. Its protein is CSASDWGLTVNTEAFF.

A few counts support this clonotype. The chain combines TRBV3-1 with TRBJ2-7; TRBD1 is a possible D gene (6 bases). V gave up 4 bases and J gave up 3 bases, with 22 bases separating them. The CDR3 is made up of 17 amino acids. Germline assignment: CDR1 LGHDT and CDR2 YNNKEL (reference sequence). CDR3 nucleotides: TGTGCCAGCAGCCCCTTGCTAATTTTCCAGGGGTTCTACGAGCAGTACTTC. It translates to CASSPLLIFQGFYEQYF.

This clonotype was counted at least ten times. The chain uses TRBV5-8 and TRBJ2-3; 9 bases align to TRBD2. The CDR3 has 15 residues. Trimming removed 3 bases from V and 3 bases from J; junction bases left unmatched: 5. CDR1 SGHTS and CDR2 YDEGEE come from the germline V gene. The DNA for the CDR3 is TGTGCCAGCAGCTGGTTAGCGGGAGTAACAGATACGCAGTATTTT. Residues: CASSWLAGVTDTQYF. The full variable domain, in which reference TRBV5-8 and TRBJ2-3 provide the parts outside the CDR3, is EAGVTQSPTHLIKTRGQQATLRCSPISGHTSVYWYQQALGLGLQFLLWYDEGEERNRGNFPPRFSGRQFPNYSSELNVNALELEDSALYLCASSWLAGVTDTQYFGPGTRLTVL.

The sample holds many counts of this clonotype. This rearrangement joins TRBV11-2 to TRBJ1-4; 8 bases match TRBD1. Germline V CDR1 and CDR2: SGHAT, FQNNGV. The CDR3 spans 17 residues. Trimming removed 2 bases from V and 8 bases from J; junction bases left unmatched: 13. CDR3 residues: CASSLRGGQGGGEKLFF. CDR3 coding DNA: TGTGCCAGCAGCTTAAGGGGAGGACAGGGCGGTGGAGAAAAACTGTTTTTT.